These 10 T cell receptor beta chains were sequenced from one sample in a study of blood T cell repertoires in COVID-19. The table came from immunoSEQ multiplex PCR; TCRdb's copy has only in-frame clones and leaves some out. The repertoire includes 120,000 or so clones, approximately 86% of them detected once, and less than 9.5% sits in the top ten. Sequenced sample: peripheral blood. These receptors all come from a human donor in a cohort sampled during active COVID-19.

This clone was counted once. The chain has TRBV18 and TRBJ1-3; 7 bases are a match to TRBD1. Per germline, CDR1 KGHSH and CDR2 LQKENI. This CDR3 is 13 amino acids long. V shed 5 bases and J 2 bases; nucleotides not matched to a gene: 0. CDR3 nucleotides: TGTGCCAGCTCAACAGGGGCTGGAAACACCATATATTTT. It translates to CASSTGAGNTIYF.

This chain links TRBV7-6 with TRBJ1-2; D is unclear. The germline CDR1 and CDR2 sequences are SGHVS and FNYEAQ. V shed 1 base and J shed 6 bases, with 9 bases lying between them. The CDR3 has 13 amino acids. The CDR3 here is CASSLGLLDGYTF. In DNA, the CDR3 is TGTGCCAGCAGCTTAGGGCTCCTAGATGGCTACACCTTC.

The rearrangement links TRBV7-9 to TRBJ2-1; 7 nucleotides agree with TRBD1. After removal of 1 base from V and 6 bases from J, the junction contained 6 bases not matched to a gene. The CDR3 extends over 15 amino acids. Per the germline V gene, CDR1 is SEHNR and CDR2 is FQNEAQ (reference sequence). CDR3 DNA: TGTGCCAGCAGCTTAGGAGGGGGCGCTGGCAATGAGCAGTTCTTC. It is translated as CASSLGGGAGNEQFF.

The gene calls are TRBV6-5 and TRBJ2-1; 7 bases match TRBD2. The junction had 7 bases not matched to a gene; V was cut back by 6 bases and J by 5 bases. CDR1 is MNHEY and CDR2 is SVGAGI in the germline V gene. This CDR3 is 14 amino acids long. The CDR3 protein is CASRRWEGNNEQFF. The CDR3 bases are TGTGCCAGCAGAAGGTGGGAGGGGAACAATGAGCAGTTCTTC.

The CDR3 sequence is CASSLVAGELFF. DNA of the CDR3: TGTGCCAGCAGTTTGGTAGCCGGGGAGCTGTTTTTT. The V and J genes are TRBV12-3 or TRBV12-4 and TRBJ2-2; D uncertain. The ends were cut back, 3 bases at V and 6 bases at J, with 5 bases in the middle. The CDR3 sequence is 12 residues long.

The rearrangement uses TRBV5-1 and TRBJ2-1, with TRBD2 matching 13 bases. CDR1 is SGHRS and CDR2 is YFSETQ in the germline V gene. V shed 3 bases, J shed 9 bases, and the junction held 21 bases outside the gene matches. This CDR3 region has 20 residues. This CDR3 reads CASSCQSDTGTSGNGGEQFF. In nucleotides, the CDR3 is TGCGCCAGCAGCTGTCAGAGCGATACCGGGACTAGCGGGAATGGTGGTGAGCAGTTCTTC.

The V call is TRBV5-5, the J call TRBJ1-4; D may be TRBD1 (5 bases). Germline V CDR1 and CDR2: SGHKS, YYEKEE (reference sequence). The CDR3 is 15 amino acids. The V and J ends lost 1 base and 7 bases respectively, with 14 bases between them. The CDR3 DNA is TGTGCCAGCAGCTTGAGCTTCCAGGGCACTGAAAAACTGTTTTTT. It specifies CASSLSFQGTEKLFF.

The chain joins TRBV10-3 to TRBJ1-6, with a weak D call TRBD1 (6 bases). The length of the CDR3 is 14 residues. The germline V and J ends were trimmed by 6 bases and 6 bases, with 12 bases remaining between them. Germline V CDR1 and CDR2: ENHRY, SYGVKD. The CDR3 nucleotides are TGTGCCATCAGCCTAGACAGGACTAATTCACCCCTCCACTTT. It encodes CAISLDRTNSPLHF.

V gene TRBV12-3 or TRBV12-4 combines with J gene TRBJ1-5; no firm D call. V was pared by 2 bases and J by 0 bases, with 2 bases between. The CDR3 totals 13 residues. The CDR3 loop reads CASSLHSNQPQHF. CDR3 DNA sequence: TGTGCCAGCAGTTTACATAGCAATCAGCCCCAGCATTTT.

The chain combines TRBV18 with TRBJ2-2, with a weak D call TRBD1 (6 bases). V lost 1 base and J lost 0, with 15 bases in between. The CDR3 totals 18 residues. Per the germline V gene, CDR1 is KGHSH and CDR2 is LQKENI. CDR3 sequence reads: CASSPQTGRATNTGELFF. In DNA form, the CDR3 reads TGTGCCAGCTCACCACAGACAGGAAGGGCCACGAACACCGGGGAGCTGTTTTTT. Complete variable domain (other parts from reference TRBV18 and TRBJ2-2): NAGVMQNPRHLVRRRGQEARLRCSPMKGHSHVYWYRQLPEEGLKFMVYLQKENIIDESGMPKERFSAEFPKEGPSILRIQQVVRGDSAAYFCASSPQTGRATNTGELFFGEGSRLTVL.